The clone carrying this T cell receptor beta chain was seen more than once but under ten times. The sample originates from a study of CD8 T cells in ankylosing spondylitis. TCRdb called the 5' RACE reads again in MiXCR, with one record for every CDR3 protein. The sample gives approximately 100,000 distinct CDR3 sequences, 7.5% to 9% of which show up once; 8.5% to 10% is in the top ten. The CDR3 runs 14 residues. Germline V lookup: CDR1 MNHEY, CDR2 SVGEGT. V was trimmed by 6 bases and J by 0 bases, leaving 12 bases between them. The origin of this receptor is a male donor with ankylosing spondylitis or in good health (not recorded which). V gene TRBV6-2 or TRBV6-3 combines with J gene TRBJ2-7, with D tentatively TRBD2 (6 bases). The sample comprised blood, either unsorted or a sorted T cell fraction (not recorded which). CDR3 protein: CASSPRDFSYEQYF. For the CDR3, the DNA is TGTGCCAGCAGCCCACGGGACTTCTCCTACGAGCAGTACTTC.